A single sample gave rise to the 27 T cell receptor beta chains below, sequenced in a study of cytomegalovirus exposure and HLA in healthy donors. The primer mix had 60 Vbeta and 13 Jbeta primers. Sequencing used immunoSEQ multiplex PCR; TCRdb keeps in-frame clones, though not all of them. Among 100,000 to 150,000 clones listed, less than 80% were seen once. Sequences were obtained from PBMCs. These receptors were obtained from a man in his forties in good health and CMV-seropositive.

This clone occurred a few times. The V call is TRBV13, the J call TRBJ1-2, with 12 nucleotides matching TRBD1. Losses at the gene ends were 4 bases for V and 4 bases for J; bases not matched to a gene: 4. The CDR3 loop spans 15 amino acids. Germline V lookup: CDR1 PRHDT, CDR2 FYEKMQ (reference sequence). The CDR3, as DNA: TGTGCCAGCAGCTCCGGGACAGGGGGCCCCTATGGCTACACCTTC. Translating it yields CASSSGTGGPYGYTF.

V gene TRBV18 combines with J gene TRBJ2-7, with D possibly matching TRBD1 (5 bases). The CDR3 contains 12 residues. The V gene lost 3 bases and the J gene lost 7 bases, with 10 bases spanning the gap. Germline V lookup: CDR1 KGHSH, CDR2 LQKENI. CDR3 sequence: CASSPSQGEQYF. CDR3 nucleotides: TGTGCCAGCTCACCCTCGCAGGGAGAGCAGTACTTC.

This clone was picked up a small number of times. The chain recombines TRBV7-2 with TRBJ2-1; tentative D call: TRBD1 (6 bases). The germline V gene has CDR1 SGHTA and CDR2 FQGNSA. This CDR3 is built from 18 residues. Trimming shortened V by 5 bases and J by 6 bases, and 26 bases separated the two germline ends. CDR3 loop: CASSVNPPGQGLGNEQFF. The CDR3, as DNA: TGTGCCAGCAGCGTTAACCCCCCAGGGCAGGGGTTGGGCAATGAGCAGTTCTTC.

The CDR3 region is CASSQEVPGGSSGNTIYF. CDR3 coding DNA: TGTGCCAGCAGCCAAGAAGTTCCAGGGGGGAGCTCTGGAAACACCATATATTTT. The V gene is TRBV4-2, the J gene TRBJ1-3; 7 bases are shared with TRBD1. Germline lookup yields CDR1 LGHNA and CDR2 YNFKEQ. The CDR3 totals 18 residues. V dropped 0 bases and J dropped 0; count of bases not matched to a gene: 8.

The chain employs TRBV30 and TRBJ1-5; 7 bases line up with TRBD1. V shed 2 bases and J 7 bases; nucleotides not matched to a gene: 5. The germline V gene has CDR1 GTSNPN and CDR2 SVGIG (reference sequence). This CDR3 has 13 residues. The CDR3 nucleotides read TGTGCCTGGAGTAGAGGGGGCGAGCAGCCCCAGCATTTT. This encodes CAWSRGGEQPQHF.

This chain links TRBV18 with TRBJ2-4; the match to TRBD1 covers 12 bases. This CDR3 spans 17 amino acids. V was clipped by 2 bases and J by 1 base; unmatched bases: 3. Germline V gene data show CDR1 as KGHSH and CDR2 as LQKENI. The CDR3 loop reads CASSPMGQGAAKNIQYF. In DNA, the CDR3 is TGTGCCAGCTCACCAATGGGACAGGGGGCCGCCAAAAACATTCAGTACTTC.

The chain has TRBV7-6 and TRBJ2-5; 8 positions match TRBD2. Germline CDR1 is SGHVS and CDR2 is FNYEAQ. V gave up 1 base and J gave up 6 bases; unmatched junction bases: 7. This CDR3 is built from 15 residues. CDR3 in DNA: TGTGCCAGCAGCTTAGAGGCGGGAGGAGCGAAGACCCAGTACTTC. This sequence encodes CASSLEAGGAKTQYF.

The V gene is TRBV5-1, the J gene TRBJ2-2, with 16 bases fitting TRBD2. Trimming cost V 4 bases and J 3 bases; bases outside gene matches: 18. From germline, CDR1 is SGHRS and CDR2 YFSETQ. The CDR3 totals 22 residues. This CDR3 reads CASSLGLMRPGTSGRDTGELFF. The CDR3 nucleotides read TGCGCCAGCAGCCTAGGCCTGATGCGACCCGGGACTAGCGGGAGGGACACCGGGGAGCTGTTTTTT. The full variable domain, with the rest looked up from reference TRBV5-1 and TRBJ2-2, is KAGVTQTPRYLIKTRGQQVTLSCSPISGHRSVSWYQQTPGQGLQFLFEYFSETQRNKGNFPGRFSGRQFSNSRSEMNVSTLELGDSALYLCASSLGLMRPGTSGRDTGELFFGEGSRLTVL.

The V and J genes are TRBV6-4 and TRBJ2-2, with D uncertain. The ends were cut back, 6 bases at V and 6 bases at J, with 8 bases in the middle. This CDR3 has 12 residues. Germline loops: CDR1 MRHNA, CDR2 SNTAGT. CDR3 sequence reads: CASSLPAGELFF. The CDR3 DNA reads as TGTGCCAGCAGCCTCCCAGCCGGGGAGCTGTTTTTT.

The chain employs TRBV10-3 and TRBJ2-1; the match to TRBD2 covers 9 bases. The V gene's germline CDR1 is ENHRY and CDR2 SYGVKD. The V and J ends lost 0 bases and 5 bases, in that order; junction bases with no gene match: 8. This CDR3 comprises 17 residues. The CDR3 DNA reads TGTGCCATCAGTGAGTCGAAGGCTAGCGGGACCAACAATGAGCAGTTCTTC. Amino acid sequence: CAISESKASGTNNEQFF.

The V call is TRBV7-9, the J call TRBJ2-1, with D possibly TRBD2 on 5 matching bases. CDR3 length: 12 residues. Germline CDR1 is SEHNR and CDR2 is FQNEAQ (reference sequence). V gave up 4 bases and J gave up 8 bases, with 9 bases separating them. The CDR3 spells CASSWTVDEQFF. The CDR3 nucleotides read TGTGCCAGCAGCTGGACTGTGGATGAGCAGTTCTTC.

This chain links TRBV28 with TRBJ2-1; a weak D match, TRBD1 (5 bases). Germline CDR1 MDHEN, CDR2 SYDVKM. V was trimmed by 5 bases and J by 9 bases, leaving 20 bases between them. The CDR3 loop spans 15 amino acids. In nucleotides, the CDR3 is TGTGCCAGCAGTAAAGGAACGGCCACAGGACGTGAGCAGTTCTTC. It is translated as CASSKGTATGREQFF.

The gene calls are TRBV27 and TRBJ2-1; D unresolved. The germline gives CDR1 MNHEY, CDR2 SMNVEV (reference sequence). The CDR3 extends over 14 amino acids. The ends were cut back, 5 bases at V and 4 bases at J, with 12 bases in the middle. CDR3 sequence reads: CASSTLSLYNEQFF. CDR3 nucleotide sequence: TGTGCCAGCAGTACCCTAAGTCTATACAATGAGCAGTTCTTC.

J is TRBJ2-7 and V is TRBV25-1; the D is unclear. Germline CDR1 is MGHDK and CDR2 is SYGVNS. Trimming took 6 bases from V and 0 from J, leaving 12 bases between them. This CDR3 is 14 amino acids long. CDR3 amino acids: CASSESPSSYEQYF. Here the CDR3 DNA reads TGTGCCAGCAGCGAAAGCCCCTCCTCCTACGAGCAGTACTTC.

V is TRBV2 and J is TRBJ1-1; TRBD1 matches 8 bases. V was pared by 4 bases and J by 3 bases, with 4 bases of the junction left unmatched. The germline V gene has CDR1 SNHLY and CDR2 FYNNEI. This CDR3 comprises 14 residues. The chain's CDR3 is CASSVEDRDTEAFF. The CDR3 region has the DNA TGTGCCAGCAGTGTAGAGGACAGGGACACTGAAGCTTTCTTT. Drawing the rest from reference TRBV2 and TRBJ1-1, the complete variable domain is EPEVTQTPSHQVTQMGQEVILRCVPISNHLYFYWYRQILGQKVEFLVSFYNNEISEKSEIFDDQFSVERPDGSNFTLKIRSTKLEDSAMYFCASSVEDRDTEAFFGQGTRLTVV.

This CDR3 is CASSGLAGPNTGELFF. The CDR3 coding sequence is TGTGCCAGCAGCGGACTAGCGGGACCGAACACCGGGGAGCTGTTTTTT. This sequence joins TRBV2 and TRBJ2-2; 12 nucleotides match TRBD2. This CDR3 has 16 residues. Germline lookup yields CDR1 SNHLY and CDR2 FYNNEI. Germline trimming cut 6 bases from V and 0 bases from J; bases unmatched to any gene: 2.

On this clone itself: This may be a read error: a much more frequent sequence differs by one nucleotide. The rearrangement joins TRBV5-1 to TRBJ1-1, with D unclear. The CDR3 runs to 13 residues. Germline CDR1 SGHRS, CDR2 YFSETQ. The V end lost 4 bases, the J end lost 0 bases, and 7 bases lay between the germline ends. The CDR3 bases are TGCGCCAGCAGCCCAAGCCTGAACACTGAAGCTTTCTTT. Translation: CASSPSLNTEAFF.

The chain uses TRBV27 and TRBJ2-7; the match to TRBD1 covers 10 bases. Germline lookup yields CDR1 MNHEY and CDR2 SMNVEV (reference sequence). The V segment lost 4 bases and the J segment 5 bases; nucleotides outside the gene matches: 5. There are 14 residues in the CDR3. The CDR3 nucleotides read TGTGCCAGCAGTTCGGACAGGGGGATCGACGAGCAGTACTTC. Translated: CASSSDRGIDEQYF.

The V and J genes are TRBV10-2 and TRBJ1-3; D gene ambiguous. The CDR3 is 15 residues long. Germline loops: CDR1 WSHSY, CDR2 SAAADI. Trimming removed 5 bases at V and 0 bases at J, with 11 bases between. The CDR3 reads CASSPTLSSGNTIYF. In DNA form, the CDR3 reads TGCGCCAGCAGTCCCACCTTGAGCTCTGGAAACACCATATATTTT.

This clone was seen a single time. The junction departs from germline at one end; a sequencing error may be responsible. This chain links TRBV19 with TRBJ2-7, with 10 positions matching TRBD1. Germline V gene sequence: CDR1 LNHDA, CDR2 SQIVND (reference sequence). This CDR3 comprises 15 residues. The CDR3 coding sequence is TGTGCCAGTAGTTTAGACAGGGGGCGCCTCTACGAGCAGTACTTC. Its translation is CASSLDRGRLYEQYF.

This clone was observed a few times. V is TRBV10-3 and J is TRBJ2-3; TRBD2 matches 7 bases. CDR3 length: 16 residues. Germline CDR1 reads ENHRY; CDR2 reads SYGVKD. V trimming: 1 base; J trimming: 2 bases; junction bases outside the gene matches: 6. The CDR3 DNA reads as TGTGCCATCAGTGAGTACGAGCGGGGCTACACAGATACGCAGTATTTT. Its translation: CAISEYERGYTDTQYF.

The chain combines TRBV5-8 with TRBJ2-1; TRBD2 is a possible D gene (6 bases). The V gene lost 0 bases and the J gene lost 1 base, with 8 bases spanning the gap. The CDR3 length is 15 residues. Germline V CDR1 and CDR2: SGHTS, YDEGEE. CDR3 protein: CASSLEGLSYNEQFF. The DNA of the CDR3 is TGTGCCAGCAGCTTGGAGGGACTGTCCTACAATGAGCAGTTCTTC. Supplemented by reference TRBV5-8 and TRBJ2-1, the full variable domain reads EAGVTQSPTHLIKTRGQQATLRCSPISGHTSVYWYQQALGLGLQFLLWYDEGEERNRGNFPPRFSGRQFPNYSSELNVNALELEDSALYLCASSLEGLSYNEQFFGPGTRLTVL.

With respect to this clone: Germline is not matched at one junction end, which may reflect a read error. This chain joins TRBV7-9 and TRBJ2-3; 7 bases match TRBD2. Germline-derived CDR1 and CDR2 are SEHNR and FQNEAQ (reference sequence). The CDR3 covers 15 residues. CDR3 amino acids: CSSSLEGGLADTQYF. The CDR3 nucleotides read TGTTCCAGCAGCTTAGAGGGAGGGTTGGCAGATACGCAGTATTTT.

V gene TRBV30 combines with J gene TRBJ1-6; D is ambiguous. CDR3 length: 17 residues. V lost 2 bases, J lost 0 bases, and 14 bases lay in between. Per the germline V gene, CDR1 is GTSNPN and CDR2 is SVGIG (reference sequence). CDR3 coding DNA: TGTGCCTGGAGTCGGGAGAGGTCAAGCTCCTATAATTCACCCCTCCACTTT. It encodes CAWSRERSSSYNSPLHF.

J is TRBJ1-1 and V is TRBV2; a weak D match, TRBD1 (6 bases). Per the germline V gene, CDR1 is SNHLY and CDR2 is FYNNEI. The V end was cut by 3 bases, the J end by 11 bases, with 19 bases between. The CDR3 sequence is 14 residues long. CDR3 residues: CASSDPTGPSGAFF. CDR3 bases: TGTGCCAGCAGTGATCCGACAGGCCCCTCGGGGGCTTTCTTT.

V is TRBV19 and J is TRBJ2-1; TRBD2 matches at 12 bases. Germline CDR1 reads LNHDA; CDR2 reads SQIVND (reference sequence). The J segment lost 5 bases and the V segment lost 1 base, leaving 6 bases of the junction unmatched. CDR3 length equals 17 residues. The CDR3 sequence: CASSIALAGGHNNEQFF. In DNA, the CDR3 is TGTGCCAGTAGTATAGCCCTAGCGGGAGGGCATAACAATGAGCAGTTCTTC.

J is TRBJ2-2 and V is TRBV7-6, with unresolved D. The CDR3 has 15 residues. V shed 6 bases and J shed 4 bases, with 15 bases lying between them. Looked up from germline, CDR1 is SGHVS and CDR2 is FNYEAQ. DNA of the CDR3: TGTGCCAGCAGTCCTAGATACGGCGGCACCGGGGAGCTGTTTTTT. Encoded protein: CASSPRYGGTGELFF.